The 22 T cell receptor beta chains presented below share a single source sample, sequenced in a study of shared clonotypes between healthy human individuals. Here immunoSEQ multiplex PCR was the method, and the copy in TCRdb shows in-frame clones only, minus some. The profile shows millions of clones, around 96% of them singletons. Terminally differentiated effector memory CD45RA+ cells were left out of the naive CD8 fraction, which was CD45RO-negative and positively selected for CCR7. The sequenced sample was naive CD8+ T cells sorted from blood. Receptors originate from a man in his late teens or twenties in good health.

V gene TRBV6-4 combines with J gene TRBJ1-2; D remains ambiguous. Trimming removed 4 bases at V and 8 bases at J, with 11 bases between. CDR1 MRHNA and CDR2 SNTAGT come from the germline V gene. The CDR3 contains 12 residues. The CDR3 bases are TGTGCCAGCAGTGCCCCAAACTGCGGCTACACCTTC. Translating gives CASSAPNCGYTF.

For this clone: Different DNA sequences within this sample yield the same CDR3. V and J are TRBV5-6 and TRBJ2-1; D call uncertain. Trimming stripped 0 bases from V and 1 base from J, with 5 bases between. Per germline, CDR1 SGHDT and CDR2 YYEEEE. The CDR3 consists of 14 residues. Here the CDR3 reads CASSLGASYNEQFF. The CDR3 DNA sequence: TGTGCCAGCAGCTTGGGCGCGTCCTACAATGAGCAGTTCTTC.

The chain carries TRBV5-1 and TRBJ2-7; 8 nucleotides align to TRBD1. V gave up 3 bases and J gave up 2 bases; unmatched junction bases: 4. Germline V gene sequence: CDR1 SGHRS, CDR2 YFSETQ. CDR3 size: 14 residues. CDR3 nucleotides: TGCGCCAGCAGCTGGAGACAGGGGACCTACGAGCAGTACTTC. It is translated as CASSWRQGTYEQYF.

The J gene is TRBJ1-1, the V gene TRBV7-6; perhaps TRBD1 as D (5 bases). CDR3 length: 17 residues. The V gene lost 2 bases and the J gene lost 6 bases, with 22 bases spanning the gap. CDR1 and CDR2 from the germline V gene are SGHVS and FNYEAQ. The CDR3 reads CASSLIPSTAPGAEAFF. CDR3 DNA sequence: TGTGCCAGCAGCTTAATCCCCTCGACAGCTCCCGGGGCTGAAGCTTTCTTT.

A note on this clone: Other nucleotide sequences from this sample produce the same CDR3. This chain connects TRBV7-9 to TRBJ2-1; D may be TRBD1 (5 bases). Germline V CDR1 and CDR2: SEHNR, FQNEAQ (reference sequence). Trimming took off 0 bases at V and 4 bases at J, with 10 bases between the two ends. The CDR3 consists of 15 residues. The CDR3 reads CASSLAQGSYNEQFF. The CDR3, as DNA: TGTGCCAGCAGCTTAGCCCAGGGAAGTTACAATGAGCAGTTCTTC.

This chain's CDR3 is CASSFVPSLSGRPTKSYEQYF. The CDR3 DNA is TGTGCCAGCAGCTTTGTGCCCTCCCTTAGCGGGAGACCCACGAAGTCCTACGAGCAGTACTTC. The genes are TRBV12-1 and TRBJ2-7; the listed D gene, TRBD2, was not tested against the DNA. TRBV12-1 is given as a pseudogene. CDR3 length equals 21 residues.

The gene calls are TRBV25-1 and TRBJ2-5; D not certain. TRBJ2-7 matches the DNA end more closely, so the J call is doubtful. Germline lookup yields CDR1 MGHDK and CDR2 SYGVNS. The CDR3 runs to 13 residues. The CDR3 loop reads CASSEVVGYEQYF. In DNA, the CDR3 is TGTGCCAGCAGTGAAGTCGTCGGCTACGAGCAGTACTTC.

J is TRBJ2-2 and V is TRBV2; D ambiguous. CDR1 is SNHLY, CDR2 FYNNEI, per germline. V lost 6 bases to trimming and J lost 1 base, with 3 bases between them. The CDR3 has 12 amino acids. Here the CDR3 DNA reads TGTGCCAGCAGGAAGAACACCGGGGAGCTGTTTTTT. Residues: CASRKNTGELFF.

V is TRBV9 and J is TRBJ2-3, with D tentatively TRBD1 (6 bases). V lost 0 bases and J 1 base, leaving 12 bases between the germline ends. Germline values: CDR1 SGDLS, CDR2 YYNGEE. The CDR3 runs 16 residues. This chain's CDR3 is CASSVGVGARTDTQYF. CDR3 DNA: TGTGCCAGCAGCGTAGGGGTGGGGGCTCGCACAGATACGCAGTATTTT.

About this clone itself: The sample has other DNA sequences that encode this CDR3 too. V usage is TRBV5-1 and J usage is TRBJ1-2; D is ambiguous. The V gene lost 5 bases and the J gene lost 1 base, with 9 bases spanning the gap. Germline assignment: CDR1 SGHRS and CDR2 YFSETQ. The CDR3 covers 13 residues. In DNA form, the CDR3 reads TGCGCCAGCAGTCTCGGCGGTAACTATGGCTACACCTTC. Encoded protein: CASSLGGNYGYTF.

The rearrangement joins TRBV4-3 to TRBJ2-7; either TRBD1 or TRBD2 may supply D (5 bases each). This CDR3 comprises 16 residues. CDR1 and CDR2 from the germline V gene are LGHNA and YSLEER. Trimming shortened V by 0 bases and J by 0 bases, and 12 bases separated the two germline ends. The CDR3 DNA reads as TGCGCCAGCAGCCAAGACCGGGACCGCACCTCCTACGAGCAGTACTTC. Translated: CASSQDRDRTSYEQYF.

The chain recombines TRBV6-1 with TRBJ2-7; the match to TRBD1 covers 7 bases. After removal of 3 bases from V and 4 bases from J, the junction contained 6 bases not matched to a gene. The CDR3 runs 14 residues. Germline V gene data show CDR1 as MNHNS and CDR2 as SASEGT. The CDR3 nucleotides read TGTGCCAGCAGTGATTGGAAGGGGGCGTACGAGCAGTACTTC. This sequence encodes CASSDWKGAYEQYF.

The chain couples TRBV7-9 to TRBJ2-7, with TRBD1 as a possible D gene (7 bases). CDR1 and CDR2 from the germline V gene are SEHNR and FQNEAQ (reference sequence). V was trimmed by 5 bases and J by 7 bases, leaving 12 bases between them. This CDR3 comprises 12 residues. In DNA form, the CDR3 reads TGTGCCAGCAGCGAGCCAGGGGGGGAGCAGTACTTC. Its protein is CASSEPGGEQYF.

The J gene is TRBJ2-7, the V gene TRBV9; 9 nucleotides line up with TRBD1. The CDR3 runs to 15 residues. V trimming: 3 bases; J trimming: 1 base; junction bases outside the gene matches: 5. CDR1 and CDR2 from the germline V gene are SGDLS and YYNGEE. The DNA of the CDR3 is TGTGCCAGCAGCGCCACAGGGGGCAATTCCTACGAGCAGTACTTC. It encodes CASSATGGNSYEQYF.

The rearrangement joins TRBV30 to TRBJ1-1; weak D call: TRBD1 (6 bases). CDR3 length equals 14 residues. The V and J ends lost 3 bases and 5 bases respectively, with 16 bases between them. CDR1 is GTSNPN, CDR2 SVGIG, per germline (reference sequence). The CDR3 protein is CAWSVWGLVTEAFF. CDR3 nucleotides: TGTGCCTGGAGCGTGTGGGGGCTGGTAACTGAAGCTTTCTTT. Drawing the rest from reference TRBV30 and TRBJ1-1, the complete variable domain is SQTIHQWPATLVQPVGSPLSLECTVEGTSNPNLYWYRQAAGRGLQLLFYSVGIGQISSEVPQNLSASRPQDRQFILSSKKLLLSDSGFYLCAWSVWGLVTEAFFGQGTRLTVV.

The chain has TRBV7-2 and TRBJ2-7; D not certain. Trimming stripped 5 bases from V and 2 bases from J, with 16 bases between. The CDR3 is 15 amino acids. Germline V gives CDR1 SGHTA, CDR2 FQGNSA. CDR3 nucleotides: TGTGCCAGCAGCCAGCCGGGTAGTGTTGCCTACGAGCAGTACTTC. Translated, it gives CASSQPGSVAYEQYF.

J is TRBJ1-6 and V is TRBV6-1; no reliable D call. Germline values: CDR1 MNHNS, CDR2 SASEGT. The CDR3 is 14 amino acids. The ends were cut back, 4 bases at V and 9 bases at J, with 13 bases in the middle. The CDR3 reads CASSAMGYGSPLHF. The CDR3 nucleotides are TGTGCCAGCAGTGCTATGGGGTACGGTTCACCCCTCCACTTT.

This chain joins TRBV7-9 and TRBJ2-2; no firm D call. V was clipped by 5 bases and J by 6 bases, with 10 bases between them. The germline gives CDR1 SEHNR, CDR2 FQNEAQ (reference sequence). The CDR3 spans 13 residues. The CDR3 DNA follows: TGTGCCAGCAGCCCCCCAGTACCCGGGGAGCTGTTTTTT. This codes for CASSPPVPGELFF.

The rearrangement joins TRBV13 to TRBJ2-2; the D call may be TRBD1 or TRBD2 (5 bases each). The germline gives CDR1 PRHDT, CDR2 FYEKMQ (reference sequence). V was cut by 5 bases and J by 7 bases, with 17 bases left in between. CDR3 length: 15 amino acids. The CDR3 sequence is CASSPPGPYGGELFF. The CDR3 nucleotides are TGTGCCAGCAGCCCGCCGGGACCCTATGGCGGGGAGCTGTTTTTT.

This chain joins TRBV5-4 and TRBJ2-7; 10 positions match TRBD1. V lost 4 bases and J lost 3; bases outside the gene matches: 7. This CDR3 has 15 amino acids. Germline V gene sequence: CDR1 SGHNT, CDR2 YYREEE (reference sequence). The CDR3 sequence is CASSETGTGVYEQYF. CDR3 bases: TGTGCCAGCAGCGAAACCGGGACAGGGGTCTACGAGCAGTACTTC.

V and J are TRBV10-1 and TRBJ2-7; 7 positions agree with TRBD1. V lost 5 bases, J lost 3 bases, and 7 bases stayed unmatched. CDR1 is WNHNN, CDR2 SYGVQD, per germline (reference sequence). This CDR3 has 14 residues. The DNA for the CDR3 is TGCGCCAGCAGTAGGGACAGAGACTACTACGAGCAGTACTTC. The encoded protein is CASSRDRDYYEQYF.

The chain employs TRBV27 and TRBJ2-2; TRBD1 is a possible D gene (6 bases). The CDR3 has 13 amino acids. Germline assignment: CDR1 MNHEY and CDR2 SMNVEV (reference sequence). The CDR3 spells CIGGERSTGELFF. CDR3 nucleotide sequence: TGTATTGGGGGCGAACGTTCCACCGGGGAGCTGTTTTTT.